This T cell receptor beta chain was captured in a study of shared clonotypes between healthy human individuals. Study-wide context: The people who gave samples were a couple of women and a few men aged 18 to 49.

Negatively enriched CD4+ T cells were divided by CD45RA into naive and memory. With 7 bases clipped from V and 4 bases from J, the junction kept 13 bases outside the gene matches. Germline V gives CDR1 SNHLY, CDR2 FYNNEI. The CDR3 spans 16 residues. Clones were read by immunoSEQ multiplex PCR, and TCRdb kept only the in-frame ones, dropping some. Counted here are about 2.3 million clones, more than 80% occurring once; the ten biggest clones make up about 0.39%. General study points: Sampling used blood alone; tissue repertoires probably differ. The represented genetic and exposure-history diversity was limited by the small number of donors.

Notes on this clone: What it binds is not known.

This clonotype was obtained from a man between 18 and 29 years old in good health. Some clones in this sample may be carry-over from other donors' samples. V is TRBV2 and J is TRBJ1-2; 9 bases match TRBD1. Sequencing was carried out using naive CD4+ T cells from PBMCs. Indicated subset: CD45RA+ positively selected. The CDR3 loop is CASNHNPQDRGYGYTF. CDR3 in DNA: TGTGCCAGCAACCACAATCCCCAGGACAGGGGCTATGGCTACACCTTC.